This note documents a single T cell receptor (beta chain) sequence. Its antigen is unknown. The sample belongs to a study of shared clonotypes between healthy human individuals. Study conclusions and caveats: Non-shared clonotypes had lower generation probabilities than clonotypes shared by all four sorted-subset donors.

There are 13 residues in the CDR3. Trimming removed 4 bases at V and 8 bases at J, with 14 bases between. Germline V gene lookup returns CDR1 MNHEY and CDR2 SVGAGI. At deep level, the assay was performed. In the study's own analysis: In the immunoSEQ data, sequences were junction-only and lacked quality scores, so filtering differed. Libraries were prepared by immunoSEQ multiplex PCR; TCRdb keeps only in-frame clonotypes and omits some of them. From that table come the V and J calls and clone size; the DNA was used to work out D and trimming. The table lists over a million clones, about 96% of them singletons.

This clonotype was obtained from a man younger than 40 in good health. The chain has TRBV6-5 and TRBJ1-2; D unresolved. The material sequenced was naive CD4+ T cells sorted from blood. Subset given: CD45RA+ positively selected. The CDR3: CASSLREPLGYTF. The CDR3 bases are TGTGCCAGCAGTTTGAGGGAGCCTTTGGGCTACACCTTC.